This T cell receptor (beta chain) was documented in a study of response to subunit inactivated influenza vaccine. A single count supports this clonotype. Its antigen is not known. Germline V gene data show CDR1 as SGHKS and CDR2 as YYEKEE (reference sequence). Trimming took off 2 bases at V and 6 bases at J, with 9 bases between the two ends. The CDR3 sequence is 12 residues long. Overall study results and limits: The authors put forward the suggestion that each seasonal influenza vaccination may bring in only a limited number of new T cells.

Each CDR3 protein gets one entry after TCRdb re-called the RT-PCR reads with MiXCR. Of more than 700,000 distinct CDR3 sequences listed, 21% are singletons. The clonotype originates from a man in his forties or fifties who received an inactivated influenza vaccine. This chain links TRBV5-5 with TRBJ2-7, with a tentative D call TRBD2 (5 bases). The material was PBMCs from blood, obtained roughly 5 days after vaccination. CDR3 in amino acids: CASSFGLGEQYF. The DNA of the CDR3 is TGTGCCAGCAGCTTTGGACTGGGCGAGCAGTACTTC.